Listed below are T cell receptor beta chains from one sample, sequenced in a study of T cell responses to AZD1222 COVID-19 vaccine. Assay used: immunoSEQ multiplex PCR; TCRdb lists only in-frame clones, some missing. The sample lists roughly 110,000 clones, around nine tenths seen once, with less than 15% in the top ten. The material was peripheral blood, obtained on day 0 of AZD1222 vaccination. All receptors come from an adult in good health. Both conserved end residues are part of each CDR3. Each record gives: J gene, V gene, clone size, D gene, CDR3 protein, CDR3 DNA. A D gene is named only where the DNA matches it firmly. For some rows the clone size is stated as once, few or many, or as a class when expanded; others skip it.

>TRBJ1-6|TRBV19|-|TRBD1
CASRQTGENSPLHF
TGTGCCAGTAGGCAAACAGGGGAAAATTCACCCCTCCACTTT
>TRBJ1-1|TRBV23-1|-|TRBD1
CASSHSTGPTEAFF
TGCGCCAGCAGTCATTCGACAGGGCCCACTGAAGCTTTCTTT
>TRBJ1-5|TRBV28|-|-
CAILAGAWGNQPQHF
TGTGCCATCCTGGCAGGGGCCTGGGGGAATCAGCCCCAGCATTTT
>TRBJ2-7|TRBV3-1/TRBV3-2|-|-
CASSQEGREQYF
TGTGCCAGCAGCCAAGAAGGTAGAGAGCAGTACTTC
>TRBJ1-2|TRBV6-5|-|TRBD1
CASSYSRTGGYGYTF
TGTGCCAGCAGTTACTCGAGGACAGGGGGATATGGCTACACCTTC
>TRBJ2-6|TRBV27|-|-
CASSLASRGSFSGANVLTF
TGTGCCAGCAGTTTAGCTTCCCGGGGCTCCTTCTCTGGGGCCAACGTCCTGACTTTC
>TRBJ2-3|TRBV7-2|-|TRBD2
CASSLAKLGTRSGRARDTQYF
TGTGCCAGCAGCTTAGCCAAACTGGGGACCCGTAGCGGGAGGGCCAGAGATACGCAGTATTTT
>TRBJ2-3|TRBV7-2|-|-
CASSHRTAQATDTQYF
TGTGCCAGCAGCCACAGGACAGCACAAGCCACAGATACGCAGTATTTT
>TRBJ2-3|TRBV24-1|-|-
CATSDGRANTQYF
TGTGCCACCAGTGATGGAAGGGCGAATACGCAGTATTTT
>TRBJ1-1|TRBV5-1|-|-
CASSLWGNTEAFF
TGCGCCAGCAGCTTGTGGGGGAACACTGAAGCTTTCTTT
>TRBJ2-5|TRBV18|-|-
CASSPGLQETQYF
TGTGCCAGCTCACCAGGACTGCAAGAGACCCAGTACTTC
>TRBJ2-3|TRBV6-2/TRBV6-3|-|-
CASSYGSSLGATGADTQYF
TGTGCCAGCAGTTACGGCTCTTCCCTCGGAGCAACCGGCGCAGATACGCAGTATTTT
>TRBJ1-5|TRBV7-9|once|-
CASSPMTGLSNQPQHF
TGTGCCAGCAGCCCTATGACGGGGCTTAGCAATCAGCCCCAGCATTTT
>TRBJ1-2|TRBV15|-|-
CATSRTTYGYTF
TGTGCCACCAGCAGAACCACCTATGGCTACACCTTC
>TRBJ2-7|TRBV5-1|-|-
CASSWGGRDYEQYF
TGCGCCAGCAGCTGGGGAGGACGAGACTACGAGCAGTACTTC
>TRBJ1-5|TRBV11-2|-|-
CASSLNRDQPQHF
TGTGCCAGCAGCTTAAACAGGGATCAGCCCCAGCATTTT
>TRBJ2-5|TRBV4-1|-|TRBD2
CASSQVFGTSGTVTQETQYF
TGCGCCAGCAGCCAAGTATTCGGCACTAGCGGGACCGTCACACAAGAGACCCAGTACTTC
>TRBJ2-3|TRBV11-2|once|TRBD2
CASSQIGTSSTDTQYF
TGTGCCAGCAGCCAAATTGGGACTAGTAGCACAGATACGCAGTATTTT
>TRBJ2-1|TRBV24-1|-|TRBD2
CATSDAGETLNEQFF
TGTGCCACCAGTGATGCGGGAGAGACTCTCAATGAGCAGTTCTTC
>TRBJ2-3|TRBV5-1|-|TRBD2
CASRLAGERTDTQYF
TGCGCCAGCAGGTTAGCGGGAGAGAGGACAGATACGCAGTATTTT
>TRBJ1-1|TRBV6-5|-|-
CASRGGGRSTEAFF
TGTGCCAGCAGGGGAGGGGGGCGGAGCACTGAAGCTTTCTTT
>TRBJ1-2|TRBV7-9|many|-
CASSLATGVGYTF
TGTGCCAGCAGCTTAGCCACAGGAGTGGGCTACACCTTC
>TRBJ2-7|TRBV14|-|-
CASSQDGWVYEQYF
TGTGCCAGCAGCCAAGACGGGTGGGTCTACGAGCAGTACTTC
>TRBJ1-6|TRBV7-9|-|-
CASHLGGTLLSPLHF
TGTGCCAGCCATTTAGGGGGGACCCTCCTTTCACCCCTCCACTTT
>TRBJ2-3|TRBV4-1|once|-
CASSQDEYTQYF
TGCGCCAGCAGCCAAGATGAGTATACGCAGTATTTT
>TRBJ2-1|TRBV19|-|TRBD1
CASSTGVFYNEQFF
TGTGCCAGTAGCACAGGGGTTTTCTACAATGAGCAGTTCTTC
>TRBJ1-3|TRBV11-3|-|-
CASSPGFPSGNTIYF
TGTGCCAGCAGCCCAGGGTTCCCCTCTGGAAACACCATATATTTT
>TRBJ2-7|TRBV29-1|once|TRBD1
CSVTGQGPYEQYF
TGCAGCGTGACGGGACAGGGTCCCTACGAGCAGTACTTC
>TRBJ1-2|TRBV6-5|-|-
CASRDSGESYGYTF
TGTGCCAGCAGGGATTCAGGGGAAAGCTATGGCTACACCTTC
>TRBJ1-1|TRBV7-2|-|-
CASSLGTVSAEAFF
TGTGCCAGCAGCTTAGGTACGGTGAGTGCTGAAGCTTTCTTT
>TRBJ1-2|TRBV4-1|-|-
CASSQESTGFGYTF
TGCGCCAGCAGCCAGGAATCTACAGGTTTTGGCTACACCTTC
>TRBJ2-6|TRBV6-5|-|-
CASSRTSSGANVLTF
TGTGCCAGCAGCCGAACTAGCTCTGGGGCCAACGTCCTGACTTTC
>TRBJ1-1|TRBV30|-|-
CAWSGKLNTEAFF
TGTGCCTGGAGTGGGAAGTTGAACACTGAAGCTTTCTTT
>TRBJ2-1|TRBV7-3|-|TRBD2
CASSLNGGSSYNEQFF
TGTGCCAGCAGCTTAAACGGCGGGAGCTCCTACAATGAGCAGTTCTTC
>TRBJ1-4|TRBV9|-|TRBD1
CASSTPGQLNEKLFF
TGTGCCAGCAGCACTCCGGGACAGCTTAATGAAAAACTGTTTTTT
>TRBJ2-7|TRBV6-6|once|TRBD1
CASTGGTGSYEQYF
TGTGCCAGCACTGGGGGGACAGGGTCATACGAGCAGTACTTC
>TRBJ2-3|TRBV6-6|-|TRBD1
CATTRTGDKEGTQYF
TGTGCGACCACCCGGACAGGGGACAAAGAGGGTACGCAGTATTTT
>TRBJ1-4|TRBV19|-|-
CASAGTTATNEKLFF
TGTGCCAGTGCCGGGACCACAGCAACTAATGAAAAACTGTTTTTT
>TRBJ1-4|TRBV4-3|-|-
CASSQEQKQGASEKLFF
TGCGCCAGCAGCCAAGAACAAAAGCAGGGTGCAAGTGAAAAACTGTTTTTT
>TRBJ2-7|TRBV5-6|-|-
CASSSGLPAPYEQYF
TGTGCCAGCAGCTCGGGACTCCCGGCCCCCTACGAGCAGTACTTC
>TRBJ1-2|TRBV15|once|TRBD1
CATSRDRVINYGYTF
TGTGCCACCAGCAGGGACAGGGTTATTAACTATGGCTACACCTTC
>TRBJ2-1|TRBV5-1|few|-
CASSLRQGGLYNEQFF
TGCGCCAGCAGCTTAAGACAGGGAGGGTTGTACAATGAGCAGTTCTTC
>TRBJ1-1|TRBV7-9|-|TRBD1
CASSPWDRPTEAFF
TGTGCCAGCAGCCCTTGGGACAGGCCCACTGAAGCTTTCTTT
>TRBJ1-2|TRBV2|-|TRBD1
CASKPDRDYGYTF
TGTGCCAGCAAACCGGACAGGGACTATGGCTACACCTTC
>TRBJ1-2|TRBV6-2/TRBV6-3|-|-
CASSSGGSRGYTF
TGTGCCAGCAGTTCCGGGGGTTCACGGGGCTACACCTTC
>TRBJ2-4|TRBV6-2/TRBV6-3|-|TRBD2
CASSPSSGNTNIQYF
TGTGCCAGCAGTCCCTCCAGCGGGAACACAAACATTCAGTACTTC
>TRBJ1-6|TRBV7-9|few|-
CASSLSTENSPLHF
TGTGCCAGCAGCTTAAGCACCGAGAATTCACCCCTCCACTTT
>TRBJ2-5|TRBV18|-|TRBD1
CASSPRTGDTKKTQYF
TGTGCCAGCTCACCAAGAACAGGGGATACGAAAAAGACCCAGTACTTC
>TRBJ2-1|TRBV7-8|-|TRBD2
CASSLGGGLAGDPYNEQFF
TGTGCCAGCAGCTTAGGGGGGGGACTAGCGGGAGATCCCTACAATGAGCAGTTCTTC
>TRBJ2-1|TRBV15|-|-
CATSRPLHPTYNEQFF
TGTGCCACCAGCAGACCGCTACACCCAACCTACAATGAGCAGTTCTTC
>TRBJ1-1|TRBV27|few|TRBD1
CASSDRVMGAMNTEAFF
TGTGCCAGTTCCGACAGGGTTATGGGAGCCATGAACACTGAAGCTTTCTTT